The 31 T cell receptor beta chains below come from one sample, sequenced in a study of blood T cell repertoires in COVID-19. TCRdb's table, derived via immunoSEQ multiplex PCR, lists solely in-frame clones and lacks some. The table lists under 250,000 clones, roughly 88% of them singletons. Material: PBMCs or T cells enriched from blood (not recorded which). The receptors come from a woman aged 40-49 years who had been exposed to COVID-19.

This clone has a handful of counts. The CDR3 DNA is TGTGCCTGGAGTCTGGGCCACTCTGGAAACACCATATATTTT. Translated, it gives CAWSLGHSGNTIYF. The V and J genes are TRBV30 and TRBJ1-3; D not resolved. This CDR3 comprises 14 residues. V was pared by 2 bases and J by 0 bases, with 8 bases between. From germline, CDR1 is GTSNPN and CDR2 SVGIG (reference sequence).

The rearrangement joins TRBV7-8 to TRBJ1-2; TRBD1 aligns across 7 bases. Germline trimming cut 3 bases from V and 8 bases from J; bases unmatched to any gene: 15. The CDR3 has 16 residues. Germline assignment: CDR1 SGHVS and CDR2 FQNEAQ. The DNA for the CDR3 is TGTGCCAGCAGCTTTTTAGAGGGGGCGCGAATAGGAGGCTACACCTTC. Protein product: CASSFLEGARIGGYTF. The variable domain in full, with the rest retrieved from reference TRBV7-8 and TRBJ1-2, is GAGVSQSPRYKVAKRGQDVALRCDPISGHVSLFWYQQALGQGPEFLTYFQNEAQLDKSGLPSDRFFAERPEGSVSTLKIQRTQQEDSAVYLCASSFLEGARIGGYTFGSGTRLTVV.

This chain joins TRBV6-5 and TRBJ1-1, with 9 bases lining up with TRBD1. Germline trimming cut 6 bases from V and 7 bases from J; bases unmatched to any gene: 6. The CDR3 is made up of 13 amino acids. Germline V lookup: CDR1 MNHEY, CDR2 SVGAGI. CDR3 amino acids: CASRRTGVIEAFF. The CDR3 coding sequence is TGTGCCAGCAGACGGACAGGGGTAATTGAAGCTTTCTTT.

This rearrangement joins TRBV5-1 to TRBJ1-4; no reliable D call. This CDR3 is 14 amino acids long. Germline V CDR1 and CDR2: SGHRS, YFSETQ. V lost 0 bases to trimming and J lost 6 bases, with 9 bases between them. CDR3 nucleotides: TGCGCCAGCAGCTTGGGGTGGGGAGATGAAAAACTGTTTTTT. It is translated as CASSLGWGDEKLFF.

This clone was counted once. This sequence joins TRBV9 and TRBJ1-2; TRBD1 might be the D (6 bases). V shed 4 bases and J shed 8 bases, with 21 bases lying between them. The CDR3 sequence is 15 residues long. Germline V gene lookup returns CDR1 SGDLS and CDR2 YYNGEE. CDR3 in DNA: TGTGCCAGCAGCCCATACGGGACACCCACCGGGGGCTACACCTTC. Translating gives CASSPYGTPTGGYTF.

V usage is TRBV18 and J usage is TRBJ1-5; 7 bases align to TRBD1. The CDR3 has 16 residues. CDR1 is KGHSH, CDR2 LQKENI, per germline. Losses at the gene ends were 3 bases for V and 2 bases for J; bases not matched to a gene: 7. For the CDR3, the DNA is TGTGCCAGCTCACCGCAACAGGGGCGAGGCAATCAGCCCCAGCATTTT. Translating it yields CASSPQQGRGNQPQHF.

In DNA form, the CDR3 reads TGTGCCAGCATCTTTACGGCGGGAGGGCCGGGCACAGATACGCAGTATTTT. It yields the protein CASIFTAGGPGTDTQYF. The chain uses TRBV7-2 and TRBJ2-3; 9 bases align to TRBD2. The CDR3 length is 17 residues. V lost 7 bases to trimming and J lost 1 base; unmatched junction nucleotides: 12. The V gene's germline CDR1 is SGHTA and CDR2 FQGNSA.

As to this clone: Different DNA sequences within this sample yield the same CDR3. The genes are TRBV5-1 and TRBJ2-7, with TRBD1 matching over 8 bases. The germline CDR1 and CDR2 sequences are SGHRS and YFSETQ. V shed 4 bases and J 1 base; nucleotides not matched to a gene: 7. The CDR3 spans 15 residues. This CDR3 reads CASSLGQGFSYEQYF. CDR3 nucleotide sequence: TGCGCCAGCAGCCTCGGACAGGGATTTTCCTACGAGCAGTACTTC. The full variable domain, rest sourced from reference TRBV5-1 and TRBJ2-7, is KAGVTQTPRYLIKTRGQQVTLSCSPISGHRSVSWYQQTPGQGLQFLFEYFSETQRNKGNFPGRFSGRQFSNSRSEMNVSTLELGDSALYLCASSLGQGFSYEQYFGPGTRLTVT.

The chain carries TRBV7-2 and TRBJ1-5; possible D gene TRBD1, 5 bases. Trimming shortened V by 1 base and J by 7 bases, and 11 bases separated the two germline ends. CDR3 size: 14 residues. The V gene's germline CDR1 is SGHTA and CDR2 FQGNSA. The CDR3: CASSLGGGRQPQHF. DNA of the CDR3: TGTGCCAGCAGCTTAGGGGGGGGTAGGCAGCCCCAGCATTTT.

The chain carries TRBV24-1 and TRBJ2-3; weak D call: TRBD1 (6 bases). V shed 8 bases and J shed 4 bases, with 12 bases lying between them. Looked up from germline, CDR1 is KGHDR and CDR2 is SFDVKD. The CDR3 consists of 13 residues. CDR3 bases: TGTGCCACCAACAGGGCCATCGCAGATACGCAGTATTTT. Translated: CATNRAIADTQYF.

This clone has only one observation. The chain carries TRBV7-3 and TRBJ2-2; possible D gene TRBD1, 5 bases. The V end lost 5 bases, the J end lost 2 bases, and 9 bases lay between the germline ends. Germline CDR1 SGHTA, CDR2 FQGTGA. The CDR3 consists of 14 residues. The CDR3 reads CASSPQGNTGELFF. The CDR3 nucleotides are TGTGCCAGCAGCCCCCAGGGTAACACCGGGGAGCTGTTTTTT.

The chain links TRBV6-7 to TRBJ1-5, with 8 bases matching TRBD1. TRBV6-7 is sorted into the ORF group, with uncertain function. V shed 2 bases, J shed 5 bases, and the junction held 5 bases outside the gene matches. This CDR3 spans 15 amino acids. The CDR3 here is CASSYVRGRHQPQHF. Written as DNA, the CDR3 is TGTGCCAGCAGTTACGTCAGGGGGCGACATCAGCCCCAGCATTTT.

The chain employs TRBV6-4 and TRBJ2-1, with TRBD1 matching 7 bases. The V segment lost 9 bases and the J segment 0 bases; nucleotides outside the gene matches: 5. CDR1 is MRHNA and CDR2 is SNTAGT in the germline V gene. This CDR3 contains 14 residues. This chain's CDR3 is CASARDSSYNEQFF. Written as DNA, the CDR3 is TGTGCCAGTGCCCGGGACAGCTCCTACAATGAGCAGTTCTTC.

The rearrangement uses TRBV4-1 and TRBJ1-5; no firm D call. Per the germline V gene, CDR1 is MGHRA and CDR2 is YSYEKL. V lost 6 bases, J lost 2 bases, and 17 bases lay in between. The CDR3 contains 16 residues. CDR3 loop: CASRPQVQVRNQPQHF. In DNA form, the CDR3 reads TGCGCCAGCAGACCGCAGGTCCAGGTCCGCAATCAGCCCCAGCATTTT.

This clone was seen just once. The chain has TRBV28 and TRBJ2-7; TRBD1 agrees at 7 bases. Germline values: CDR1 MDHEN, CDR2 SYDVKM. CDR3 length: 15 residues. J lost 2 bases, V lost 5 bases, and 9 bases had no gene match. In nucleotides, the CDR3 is TGTGCCAGCAGTCCCCCAGGGGGAAGCACCTACGAGCAGTACGTC. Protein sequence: CASSPPGGSTYEQYV.

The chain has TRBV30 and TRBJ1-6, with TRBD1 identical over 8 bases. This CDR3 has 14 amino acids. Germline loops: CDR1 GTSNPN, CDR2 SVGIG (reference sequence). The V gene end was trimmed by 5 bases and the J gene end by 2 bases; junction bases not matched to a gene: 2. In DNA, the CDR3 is TGTGCCTGGCAGGGGGCCCCCTATAATTCACCCCTCCACTTT. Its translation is CAWQGAPYNSPLHF.

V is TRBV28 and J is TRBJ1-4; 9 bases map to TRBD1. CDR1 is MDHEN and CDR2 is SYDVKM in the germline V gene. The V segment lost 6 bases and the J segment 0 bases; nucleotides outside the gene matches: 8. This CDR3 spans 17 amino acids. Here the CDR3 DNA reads TGTGCCAGCAGCCCGGGGACAGGGAAAGCAACTAATGAAAAACTGTTTTTT. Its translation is CASSPGTGKATNEKLFF.

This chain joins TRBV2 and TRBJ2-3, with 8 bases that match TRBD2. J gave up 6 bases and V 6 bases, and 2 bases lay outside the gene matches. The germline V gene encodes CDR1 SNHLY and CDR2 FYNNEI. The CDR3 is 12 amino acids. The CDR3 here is CASRVAGDTQYF. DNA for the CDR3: TGTGCCAGCAGGGTAGCGGGGGATACGCAGTATTTT. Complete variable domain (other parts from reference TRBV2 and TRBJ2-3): EPEVTQTPSHQVTQMGQEVILRCVPISNHLYFYWYRQILGQKVEFLVSFYNNEISEKSEIFDDQFSVERPDGSNFTLKIRSTKLEDSAMYFCASRVAGDTQYFGPGTRLTVL.

The CDR3 loop reads CASRTDRGLFNSPLHF. CDR3 nucleotide sequence: TGTGCCAGCAGAACCGACAGGGGTCTTTTTAATTCACCCCTCCACTTT. This chain connects TRBV2 to TRBJ1-6, with 8 bases that match TRBD1. This CDR3 contains 16 residues. V lost 6 bases, J lost 6 bases, and 10 bases stayed unmatched. Germline-derived CDR1 and CDR2 are SNHLY and FYNNEI.

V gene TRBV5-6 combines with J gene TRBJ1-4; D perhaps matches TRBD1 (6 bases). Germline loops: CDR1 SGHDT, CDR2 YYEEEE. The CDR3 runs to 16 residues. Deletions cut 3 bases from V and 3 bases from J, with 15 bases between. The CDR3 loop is CASSSGGPMSNEKLFF. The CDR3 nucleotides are TGTGCCAGCAGCTCGGGGGGGCCGATGTCTAATGAAAAACTGTTTTTT.

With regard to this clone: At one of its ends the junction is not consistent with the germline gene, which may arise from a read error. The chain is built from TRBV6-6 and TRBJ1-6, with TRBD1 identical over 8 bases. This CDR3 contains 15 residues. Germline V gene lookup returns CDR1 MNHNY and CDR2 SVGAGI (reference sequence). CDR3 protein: CASSHSGQGNSPLHF. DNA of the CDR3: TGTGCCAGCAGTCACTCCGGACAGGGAAATTCACCCCTCCACTTT.

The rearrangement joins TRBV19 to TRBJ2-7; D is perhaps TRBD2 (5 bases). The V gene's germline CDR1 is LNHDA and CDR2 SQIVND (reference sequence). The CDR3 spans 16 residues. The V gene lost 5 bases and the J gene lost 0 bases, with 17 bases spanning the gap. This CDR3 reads CASSSLTTSLSYEQYF. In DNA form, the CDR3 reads TGTGCCAGTAGTTCCCTGACTACCTCCCTCTCCTACGAGCAGTACTTC.

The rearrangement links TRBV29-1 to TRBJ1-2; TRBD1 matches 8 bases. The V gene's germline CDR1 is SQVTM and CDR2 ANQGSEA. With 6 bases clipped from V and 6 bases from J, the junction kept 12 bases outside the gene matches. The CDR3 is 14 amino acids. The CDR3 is CSVAGQALPDGYTF. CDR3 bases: TGCAGCGTGGCGGGACAGGCCCTCCCGGATGGCTACACCTTC.

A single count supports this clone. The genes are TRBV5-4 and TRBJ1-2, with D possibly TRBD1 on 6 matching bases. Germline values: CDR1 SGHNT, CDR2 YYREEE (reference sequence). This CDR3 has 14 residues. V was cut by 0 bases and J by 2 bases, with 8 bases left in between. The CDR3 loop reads CASSLGTGNYGYTF. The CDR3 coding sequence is TGTGCCAGCAGCTTGGGTACAGGGAACTATGGCTACACCTTC.

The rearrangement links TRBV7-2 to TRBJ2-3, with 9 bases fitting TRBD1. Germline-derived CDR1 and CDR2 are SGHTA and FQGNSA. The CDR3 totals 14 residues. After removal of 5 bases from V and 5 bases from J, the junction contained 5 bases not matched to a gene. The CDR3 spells CASSPGTGKDTQYF. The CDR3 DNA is TGTGCCAGCAGCCCGGGGACAGGGAAAGATACGCAGTATTTT. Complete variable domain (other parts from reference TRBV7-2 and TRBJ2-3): GAGVSQSPSNKVTEKGKDVELRCDPISGHTALYWYRQSLGQGLEFLIYFQGNSAPDKSGLPSDRFSAERTGGSVSTLTIQRTQQEDSAVYLCASSPGTGKDTQYFGPGTRLTVL.

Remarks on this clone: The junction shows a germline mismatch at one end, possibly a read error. This CDR3 reads CASSLRSNTEAFF. CDR3 DNA sequence: TGTGCCAGCAGCTTAAGAAGTAACACCGAAGCTTTCTTT. The chain carries TRBV7-3 and TRBJ1-1; no definite D call. The CDR3 contains 13 residues. Germline V CDR1 and CDR2: SGHTA, FQGTGA.

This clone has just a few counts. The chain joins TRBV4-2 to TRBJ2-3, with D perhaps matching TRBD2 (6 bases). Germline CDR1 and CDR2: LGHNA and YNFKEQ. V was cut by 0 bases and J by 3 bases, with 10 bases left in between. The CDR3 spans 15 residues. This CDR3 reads CASSQDGTPTDTQYF. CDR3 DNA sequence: TGTGCCAGCAGCCAAGATGGGACTCCAACAGATACGCAGTATTTT.

The chain's CDR3 is CASSIGRSSGNTIYF. CDR3 bases: TGTGCCAGTAGTATCGGGAGGAGCTCTGGAAACACCATATATTTT. The chain employs TRBV19 and TRBJ1-3; D gene ambiguous. The CDR3 totals 15 residues. Germline CDR1 reads LNHDA; CDR2 reads SQIVND (reference sequence). V lost 3 bases and J 0 bases, leaving 9 bases between the germline ends.

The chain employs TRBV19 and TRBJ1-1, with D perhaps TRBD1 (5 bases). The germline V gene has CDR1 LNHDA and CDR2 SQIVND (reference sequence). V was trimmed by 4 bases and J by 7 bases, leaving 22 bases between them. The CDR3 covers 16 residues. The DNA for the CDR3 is TGTGCCAGTAGTAACCCTGGTACCCAGGGCTGGGGTGAAGCTTTCTTT. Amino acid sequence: CASSNPGTQGWGEAFF.

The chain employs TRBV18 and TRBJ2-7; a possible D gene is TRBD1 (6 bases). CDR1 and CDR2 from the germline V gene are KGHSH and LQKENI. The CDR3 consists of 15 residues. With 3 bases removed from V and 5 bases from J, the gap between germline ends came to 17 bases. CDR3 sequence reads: CASSPRAGVDHEQYF. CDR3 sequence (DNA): TGTGCCAGCTCACCTCGAGCAGGGGTGGACCACGAGCAGTACTTC.

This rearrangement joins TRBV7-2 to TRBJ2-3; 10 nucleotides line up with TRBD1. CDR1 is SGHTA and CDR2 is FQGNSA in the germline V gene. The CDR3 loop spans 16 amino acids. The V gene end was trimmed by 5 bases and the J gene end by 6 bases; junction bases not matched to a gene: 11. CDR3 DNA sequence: TGTGCCAGCAGCGACATGGGACAGGGGAGGGCGGATACGCAGTATTTT. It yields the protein CASSDMGQGRADTQYF. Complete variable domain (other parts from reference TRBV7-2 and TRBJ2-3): GAGVSQSPSNKVTEKGKDVELRCDPISGHTALYWYRQSLGQGLEFLIYFQGNSAPDKSGLPSDRFSAERTGGSVSTLTIQRTQQEDSAVYLCASSDMGQGRADTQYFGPGTRLTVL.